The 28 T cell receptor beta chains presented below share a single source sample, sequenced in a study of blood T cell repertoires in COVID-19. The method was immunoSEQ multiplex PCR; TCRdb's version includes in-frame clones alone and lacks a portion of them. Of more than 300,000 clones in the sample, approximately 84% are singletons; the top ten hold 3.5% to 5%. The sample taken for sequencing was PBMCs or T cells enriched from blood (not recorded which). These receptors originate from a man under 40 who had recovered from COVID-19.

V gene TRBV11-3 combines with J gene TRBJ1-3, with a possible D match to TRBD1 (5 bases). Trimming removed 5 bases from V and 0 bases from J, with 14 bases in between. The CDR3 length is 16 residues. The germline V gene has CDR1 SGHNT and CDR2 YENEEA. The DNA of the CDR3 is TGTGCCAGCAGCAACCGCCGACAGAGCTCTGGAAACACCATATATTTT. Translation gives CASSNRRQSSGNTIYF.

This clone was seen a few times. This chain uses TRBV5-6 with TRBJ2-1; 12 nucleotides line up with TRBD2. Germline V gene lookup returns CDR1 SGHDT and CDR2 YYEEEE. With V trimmed by 0 bases and J by 8 bases, 0 bases remained unmatched. The CDR3 spans 14 residues. The CDR3 coding sequence is TGTGCCAGCAGCTTGGGACTAGCGGGAGATGAGCAGTTCTTC. The encoded protein is CASSLGLAGDEQFF.

The chain is built from TRBV30 and TRBJ2-7; D is possibly TRBD2 (5 bases). Germline CDR1 GTSNPN, CDR2 SVGIG (reference sequence). V shed 3 bases and J shed 0 bases, with 18 bases lying between them. The CDR3 has 16 residues. CDR3 amino acids: CAWSAPPGSSSYEQYF. CDR3 DNA: TGTGCCTGGAGCGCCCCCCCTGGGAGCAGCTCCTACGAGCAGTACTTC.

The CDR3 protein is CASSQFRDRGETQYF. The CDR3 region has the DNA TGTGCCAGCAGCCAATTCCGGGACAGGGGAGAGACCCAGTACTTC. This chain joins TRBV14 and TRBJ2-5; 10 positions match TRBD1. V lost 2 bases to trimming and J lost 4 bases; unmatched junction nucleotides: 4. The CDR3 extends over 15 amino acids. The germline V gene encodes CDR1 SGHDN and CDR2 FVKESK.

The gene calls are TRBV6-6 and TRBJ1-5; 10 bases align to TRBD1. The germline CDR1 and CDR2 sequences are MNHNY and SVGAGI (reference sequence). J lost 5 bases, V lost 2 bases, and 6 bases had no gene match. The CDR3 has 16 amino acids. CDR3 in DNA: TGTGCCAGCAGTTACGGGACAGGGGCGGTTGATCAGCCCCAGCATTTT. Translating gives CASSYGTGAVDQPQHF.

The CDR3 protein is CASRDFGTSGFFSYEQYF. CDR3 DNA: TGCGCCAGCAGGGACTTCGGGACTAGCGGGTTTTTCTCCTACGAGCAGTACTTC. V gene TRBV10-2 combines with J gene TRBJ2-7, with 12 bases lining up with TRBD2. Germline CDR1 reads WSHSY; CDR2 reads SAAADI. The CDR3 extends over 18 amino acids. V lost 6 bases and J lost 0; bases outside the gene matches: 12.

The chain carries TRBV7-9 and TRBJ1-1, with D unclear. Between the trimmed V and J ends, which lost 7 bases and 3 bases, there was a span of 15 bases. The germline V gene encodes CDR1 SEHNR and CDR2 FQNEAQ (reference sequence). CDR3 length equals 14 residues. The CDR3 coding sequence is TGTGCCAGCAACCCTTCCGGGGTAGACACTGAAGCTTTCTTT. Amino acid sequence: CASNPSGVDTEAFF.

This clone occurred once. In DNA form, the CDR3 reads TGTGCCAGCAGTGAAGGACAGGGCTACTACGAGCAGTACTTC. Translated, it gives CASSEGQGYYEQYF. The chain employs TRBV2 and TRBJ2-7, with 7 bases aligning to TRBD1. CDR1 SNHLY and CDR2 FYNNEI come from the germline V gene. Trimming cost V 1 base and J 3 bases; bases outside gene matches: 3. CDR3 length: 14 amino acids.

J is TRBJ1-2 and V is TRBV7-9; D might be TRBD1 (6 bases). This CDR3 comprises 14 residues. V gave up 5 bases and J gave up 4 bases, with 14 bases separating them. Germline CDR1 and CDR2: SEHNR and FQNEAQ (reference sequence). The CDR3 DNA follows: TGTGCCAGCAGCACACGACAGGCTTTCTATGGCTACACCTTC. Translation: CASSTRQAFYGYTF.

The V and J genes are TRBV19 and TRBJ1-4, with D possibly matching TRBD1 (5 bases). Germline assignment: CDR1 LNHDA and CDR2 SQIVND (reference sequence). Trimming pared 7 bases from V and 6 bases from J, leaving 9 bases between. The CDR3 is 12 residues long. This CDR3 is CASKPRDEKLFF. CDR3 in DNA: TGTGCCAGTAAGCCCAGGGATGAAAAACTGTTTTTT.

This clone was recorded only once. The chain employs TRBV24-1 and TRBJ2-3, with TRBD1 matching over 7 bases. The CDR3 has 16 amino acids. The germline gives CDR1 KGHDR, CDR2 SFDVKD. J gave up 7 bases and V 2 bases, and 11 bases lay outside the gene matches. CDR3 bases: TGTGCCACCAGTGATTCTGCGGCAGGGGGACGGCATACGCAGTATTTT. Translated, it gives CATSDSAAGGRHTQYF.

The chain carries TRBV7-9 and TRBJ1-5, with D uncertain. Germline V CDR1 and CDR2: SEHNR, FQNEAQ (reference sequence). V was trimmed by 9 bases and J by 2 bases, leaving 14 bases between them. This CDR3 contains 14 residues. The CDR3 DNA reads TGTGCCAGTACGGTGGGAGTCGGCAATCAGCCCCAGCATTTT. It translates to CASTVGVGNQPQHF.

The chain recombines TRBV19 with TRBJ1-5; 8 nucleotides line up with TRBD1. In germline, CDR1 is LNHDA, CDR2 SQIVND (reference sequence). The CDR3 loop spans 16 amino acids. The J segment lost 0 bases and the V segment lost 4 bases, leaving 5 bases of the junction unmatched. As DNA, the CDR3 is TGTGCCAGTAGTACCGGGACAGGACGTAGCAATCAGCCCCAGCATTTT. Amino acid sequence: CASSTGTGRSNQPQHF.

CDR3 amino acids: CASSHLTGLLHNEQFF. For the CDR3, the DNA is TGTGCCAGCTCACACCTGACAGGGTTGTTACACAATGAGCAGTTCTTC. The gene calls are TRBV18 and TRBJ2-1, with 7 bases identical to TRBD1. CDR3 length: 16 residues. In germline, CDR1 is KGHSH, CDR2 LQKENI. V dropped 4 bases and J dropped 5; count of bases not matched to a gene: 11.

The chain recombines TRBV4-2 with TRBJ2-7; TRBD2 might be the D (6 bases). Trimming removed 2 bases from V and 3 bases from J, with 14 bases in between. CDR1 is LGHNA and CDR2 is YNFKEQ in the germline V gene. This CDR3 spans 15 amino acids. CDR3 residues: CASSQTGVVGYEQYF. DNA of the CDR3: TGTGCCAGCAGCCAAACGGGAGTGGTGGGCTACGAGCAGTACTTC.

The CDR3 region has the DNA TGTGCCACCCGTAGCGGGGGCGGCACAGATACGCAGTATTTT. Its protein product is CATRSGGGTDTQYF. This chain joins TRBV6-5 and TRBJ2-3; 9 bases map to TRBD2. Germline V gene lookup returns CDR1 MNHEY and CDR2 SVGAGI. V was pared by 10 bases and J by 1 base, with 6 bases of the junction left unmatched. There are 14 residues in the CDR3.

The rearrangement links TRBV27 to TRBJ1-4; D is ambiguous. Between the trimmed V and J ends, which lost 5 bases and 7 bases, there was a span of 14 bases. Germline V gives CDR1 MNHEY, CDR2 SMNVEV (reference sequence). The CDR3 runs 14 residues. CDR3 protein: CASSPRSGGEKLFF. The DNA of the CDR3 is TGTGCCAGCAGTCCGCGGTCCGGAGGTGAAAAACTGTTTTTT.

This rearrangement joins TRBV6-5 to TRBJ1-4; possibly TRBD1 for D (5 bases). Deletions cut 9 bases from V and 4 bases from J, with 18 bases between. Germline CDR1 reads MNHEY; CDR2 reads SVGAGI. The CDR3 runs 15 residues. The CDR3, as DNA: TGTGCCAGTCGGGGGAGCGTGCATTATAATGAAAAACTGTTTTTT. Translated: CASRGSVHYNEKLFF.

This chain uses TRBV27 with TRBJ2-2; the match to TRBD1 covers 7 bases. The length of the CDR3 is 14 residues. The V gene end was trimmed by 3 bases and the J gene end by 7 bases; junction bases not matched to a gene: 5. Germline CDR1 and CDR2: MNHEY and SMNVEV (reference sequence). The CDR3 DNA sequence: TGTGCCAGCAGTTTCTACAGGGGCTACGGGGAGCTGTTTTTT. This gives the protein CASSFYRGYGELFF.

Concerning this clone: Other DNA sequences within the sample encode an identical CDR3. This chain links TRBV11-2 with TRBJ1-4; 8 positions agree with TRBD1. The germline gives CDR1 SGHAT, CDR2 FQNNGV. Trimming cost V 4 bases and J 8 bases; bases outside gene matches: 6. The CDR3 has 14 amino acids. The chain's CDR3 is CASSWQGAEEKLFF. CDR3 DNA: TGTGCCAGCAGCTGGCAGGGGGCAGAAGAAAAACTGTTTTTT.

This clone was found once. The chain uses TRBV2 and TRBJ1-6; D may be TRBD1 (6 bases). The CDR3 totals 20 residues. Deletions cut 7 bases from V and 0 bases from J, with 25 bases between. Germline CDR1 is SNHLY and CDR2 is FYNNEI. DNA for the CDR3: TGTGCCAGCACCCAGATCTCGGGGGGCGCGTCGGGCTCCTATAATTCACCCCTCCACTTT. Translation: CASTQISGGASGSYNSPLHF.

J is TRBJ1-2 and V is TRBV19; tentatively, D is TRBD1 (5 bases). Trimming stripped 3 bases from V and 0 bases from J, with 23 bases between. The CDR3 is 19 amino acids. The germline CDR1 and CDR2 sequences are LNHDA and SQIVND (reference sequence). Written as DNA, the CDR3 is TGTGCCAGTAGTATCCGACAGCTTCCCTATCTTCGCTCTAACTATGGCTACACCTTC. It encodes CASSIRQLPYLRSNYGYTF.

V is TRBV6-5 and J is TRBJ1-5; the D gene is possibly TRBD1 (6 bases). CDR1 is MNHEY and CDR2 is SVGAGI in the germline V gene. The ends were cut back, 7 bases at V and 0 bases at J, with 13 bases in the middle. The CDR3 loop spans 15 amino acids. The CDR3 sequence: CASIRGANSNQPQHF. The CDR3 DNA is TGTGCCAGCATTCGGGGGGCGAATAGCAATCAGCCCCAGCATTTT.

This chain links TRBV7-2 with TRBJ1-1, with 10 bases fitting TRBD1. Trimming took 4 bases from V and 7 from J; bases not matched to a gene: 9. CDR1 SGHTA and CDR2 FQGNSA come from the germline V gene. CDR3 length equals 15 residues. In DNA form, the CDR3 reads TGTGCCAGCAGCTACGAATCCGGGACAGGGGTTGAAGCTTTCTTT. Translating it yields CASSYESGTGVEAFF.

The rearrangement links TRBV11-2 to TRBJ1-1; 12 bases match TRBD1. CDR1 SGHAT and CDR2 FQNNGV come from the germline V gene. The CDR3 has 13 amino acids. J gave up 6 bases and V 5 bases, and 1 base lay outside the gene matches. The CDR3 DNA reads TGTGCCAGCAGCCGGGACAGGGGGCCTGAAGCTTTCTTT. Translation: CASSRDRGPEAFF.

The CDR3 coding sequence is TGTGCCAGCAGCGGCCTGGGACAGGGAGCAACCGGGGAGCTGTTTTTT. It yields the protein CASSGLGQGATGELFF. This sequence joins TRBV2 and TRBJ2-2; 9 bases fit TRBD1. V was pared by 6 bases and J by 5 bases, with 10 bases of the junction left unmatched. Germline V gives CDR1 SNHLY, CDR2 FYNNEI. CDR3 length: 16 residues.

Turning to this clone: Other DNA sequences in this specimen translate into the identical CDR3. DNA of the CDR3: TGTGCCAGCAGCTTAGTGTCAGGGTCCTATGGCTACACCTTC. It codes for CASSLVSGSYGYTF. The chain joins TRBV7-9 to TRBJ1-2; D is perhaps TRBD1 (5 bases). The CDR3 is 14 residues long. Germline assignment: CDR1 SEHNR and CDR2 FQNEAQ (reference sequence). The V gene lost 1 base and the J gene lost 4 bases, with 10 bases spanning the gap. Full variable domain (missing parts from reference TRBV7-9 and TRBJ1-2): DTGVSQNPRHKITKRGQNVTFRCDPISEHNRLYWYRQTLGQGPEFLTYFQNEAQLEKSRLLSDRFSAERPKGSFSTLEIQRTEQGDSAMYLCASSLVSGSYGYTFGSGTRLTVV.

In this sample, this clone turned up a few times. CDR3 nucleotide sequence: TGTGCCAGTGGGACAGATTATGGCTACACCTTC. Translation gives CASGTDYGYTF. The chain joins TRBV2 to TRBJ1-2; TRBD1 matches 7 bases. V lost 9 bases, J lost 5 bases, and 3 bases stayed unmatched. The CDR3 spans 11 residues. Germline lookup yields CDR1 SNHLY and CDR2 FYNNEI.